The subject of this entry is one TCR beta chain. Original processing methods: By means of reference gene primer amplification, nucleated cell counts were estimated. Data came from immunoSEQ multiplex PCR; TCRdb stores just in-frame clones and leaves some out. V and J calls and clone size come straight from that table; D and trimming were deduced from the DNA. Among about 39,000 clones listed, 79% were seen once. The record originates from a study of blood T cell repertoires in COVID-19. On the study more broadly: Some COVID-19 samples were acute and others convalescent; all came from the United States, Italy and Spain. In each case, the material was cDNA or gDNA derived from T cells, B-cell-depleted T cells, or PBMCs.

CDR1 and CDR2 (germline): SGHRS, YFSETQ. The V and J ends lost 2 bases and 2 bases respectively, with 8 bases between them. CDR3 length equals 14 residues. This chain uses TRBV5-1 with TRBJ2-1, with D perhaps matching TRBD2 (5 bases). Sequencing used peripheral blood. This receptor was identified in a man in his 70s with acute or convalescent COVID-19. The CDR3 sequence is CASSFGETYNEQFF. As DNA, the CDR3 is TGCGCCAGCAGCTTTGGGGAGACCTACAATGAGCAGTTCTTC.